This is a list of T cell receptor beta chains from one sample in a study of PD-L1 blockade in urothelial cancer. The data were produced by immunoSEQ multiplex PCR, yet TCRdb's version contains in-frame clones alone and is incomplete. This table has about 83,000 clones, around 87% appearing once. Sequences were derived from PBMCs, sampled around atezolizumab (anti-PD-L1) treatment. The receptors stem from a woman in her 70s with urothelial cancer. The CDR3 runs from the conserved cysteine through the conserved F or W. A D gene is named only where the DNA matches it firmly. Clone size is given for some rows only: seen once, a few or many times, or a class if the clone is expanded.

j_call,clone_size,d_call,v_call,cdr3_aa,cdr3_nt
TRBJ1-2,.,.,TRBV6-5,CASTSRGYHGYTF,TGTGCCAGCACCTCACGCGGGTACCATGGCTACACCTTC
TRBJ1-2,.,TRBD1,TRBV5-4,CASSPRTGSYGYTF,TGTGCCAGTAGCCCCCGGACAGGGAGCTATGGCTACACCTTC
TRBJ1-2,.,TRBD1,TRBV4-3,CASSQDGDRSIYGYTF,TGCGCCAGCAGCCAAGACGGGGACAGGAGTATCTATGGCTACACCTTC
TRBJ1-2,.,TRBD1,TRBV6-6,CASRERDRGRNGYTF,TGTGCCAGCAGAGAAAGGGACAGGGGGCGGAATGGCTACACCTTC
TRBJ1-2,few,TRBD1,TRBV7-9,CASSRTGGVLDGYTF,TGTGCCAGCAGTCGGACAGGGGGCGTTCTGGATGGCTACACCTTC
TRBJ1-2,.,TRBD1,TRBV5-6,CASSPRQGSSYGYTF,TGTGCCAGCAGCCCCAGACAGGGATCATCCTATGGCTACACCTTC
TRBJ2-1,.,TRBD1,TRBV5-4,CASSLEGAPYNEQFF,TGTGCCAGCAGCTTAGAGGGGGCGCCCTACAATGAGCAGTTCTTC
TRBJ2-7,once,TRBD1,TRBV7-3,CASSERTGTGYEQYF,TGTGCCAGCAGCGAGAGGACAGGGACGGGCTACGAGCAGTACTTC
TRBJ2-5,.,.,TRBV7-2,CASSLLSIAETQYF,TGTGCCAGCAGCTTGCTATCGATAGCCGAGACCCAGTACTTC
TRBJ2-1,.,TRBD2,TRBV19,CASSPVSSGANEQFF,TGTGCCAGTAGTCCCGTTTCTAGCGGGGCAAATGAGCAGTTCTTC
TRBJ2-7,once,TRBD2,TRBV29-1,CSVEFLAGAGEQYF,TGCAGCGTTGAATTCCTAGCGGGAGCGGGGGAGCAGTACTTC
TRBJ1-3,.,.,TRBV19,CASRRGLGNTIYF,TGTGCCAGTAGAAGGGGTCTCGGAAACACCATATATTTT
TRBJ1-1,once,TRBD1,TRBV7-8,CASSPGAGGSAEAFF,TGTGCCAGCAGCCCAGGGGCAGGGGGCTCCGCTGAAGCTTTCTTT
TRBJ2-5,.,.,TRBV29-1,CALQGQETQYF,TGCGCTTTACAGGGCCAAGAGACCCAGTACTTC
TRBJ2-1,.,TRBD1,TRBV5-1,CASSLEGQVYNEQFF,TGCGCCAGCAGCTTGGAGGGACAGGTCTACAATGAGCAGTTCTTC
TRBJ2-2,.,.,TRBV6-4,CASSDSLTGELFF,TGTGCCAGCAGTGACTCGCTAACCGGGGAGCTGTTTTTT
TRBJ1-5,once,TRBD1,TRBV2,CASIGTGLNQPQHF,TGTGCCAGCATCGGGACAGGCCTCAATCAGCCCCAGCATTTT
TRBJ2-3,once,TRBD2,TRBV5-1,CASSLVGAGEVDTQYF,TGCGCCAGCAGCTTGGTCGGAGCGGGGGAGGTGGATACGCAGTATTTT
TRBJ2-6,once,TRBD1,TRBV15,CATSRDGQGKAGANVLTF,TGTGCCACCAGCAGAGATGGACAGGGGAAGGCTGGGGCCAACGTCCTGACTTTC
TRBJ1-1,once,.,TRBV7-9,CASSPLAGRGDTEAFF,TGTGCCAGCAGCCCCCTTGCCGGTAGGGGCGACACTGAAGCTTTCTTT
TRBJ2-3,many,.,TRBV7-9,CASVGPEDTQYF,TGTGCCAGCGTGGGGCCGGAGGATACGCAGTATTTT
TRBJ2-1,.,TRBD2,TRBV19,CASSRGQGTSGSDTQFF,TGTGCCAGTAGTCGGGGCCAGGGGACTAGCGGGAGTGATACGCAGTTCTTC
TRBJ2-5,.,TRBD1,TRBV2,CASSESPDRVGTQYF,TGTGCCAGCAGTGAATCCCCGGACAGGGTGGGGACCCAGTACTTC
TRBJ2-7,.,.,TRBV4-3,CASSTHRTYEQYF,TGCGCCAGCAGCACCCACAGAACCTACGAGCAGTACTTC
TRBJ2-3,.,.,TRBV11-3,CASSLFPGGTDTQYF,TGTGCCAGCAGCTTATTTCCCGGGGGCACAGATACGCAGTATTTT
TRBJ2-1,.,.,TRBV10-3,CAIRADSNNEQFF,TGTGCCATCAGAGCGGACAGCAACAATGAGCAGTTCTTC
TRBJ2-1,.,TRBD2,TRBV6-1,CASSEGAGGLEQFF,TGTGCCAGCAGTGAAGGGGCGGGGGGCCTTGAGCAGTTCTTC
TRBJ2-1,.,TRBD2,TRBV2,CASVPRLAGGQTNEQFF,TGTGCCAGCGTGCCTAGGCTAGCGGGAGGCCAGACCAATGAGCAGTTCTTC
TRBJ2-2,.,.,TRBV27,CASSQGTGELFF,TGTGCCAGCAGTCAGGGAACCGGGGAGCTGTTTTTT
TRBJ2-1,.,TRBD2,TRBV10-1,CASSATSGRFDEQFF,TGCGCCAGCAGCGCAACTAGCGGGAGGTTCGACGAGCAGTTCTTC
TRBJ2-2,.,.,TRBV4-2,CASSQEGAGNTGELFF,TGTGCCAGCAGCCAAGAGGGCGCAGGGAACACCGGGGAGCTGTTTTTT
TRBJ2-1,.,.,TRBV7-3,CASSLKVTGSIHEQFF,TGTGCCAGCAGCTTAAAGGTAACAGGGTCCATTCATGAGCAGTTCTTC
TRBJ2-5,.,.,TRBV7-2,CASSSSLSPLQETQYF,TGTGCCAGCAGCTCTAGCCTGTCTCCCCTCCAAGAGACCCAGTACTTC
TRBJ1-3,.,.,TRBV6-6,CASSRATGGDGNTIYF,TGTGCCAGCAGTAGGGCCACTGGGGGGGATGGAAACACCATATATTTT
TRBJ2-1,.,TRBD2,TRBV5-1,CASSLPGLAGFYNEQFF,TGCGCCAGCAGCCTTCCGGGACTAGCGGGATTCTACAATGAGCAGTTCTTC
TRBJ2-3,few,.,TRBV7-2,CASSPTIGTLGDTQYF,TGTGCCAGCAGCCCGACTATAGGGACTCTTGGGGATACGCAGTATTTT
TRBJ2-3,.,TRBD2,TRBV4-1,CASSQDGLTILASGMDTQYF,TGCGCCAGCAGCCAAGATGGCCTCACAATACTGGCTAGCGGGATGGATACGCAGTATTTT
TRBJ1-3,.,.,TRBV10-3,CAISEGRNSGNTIYF,TGTGCCATCAGTGAAGGCAGGAACTCTGGAAACACCATATATTTT
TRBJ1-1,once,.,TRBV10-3,CAISGGAEAFF,TGTGCCATCAGTGGGGGAGCTGAAGCTTTCTTT
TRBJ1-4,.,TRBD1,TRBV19,CASSIYRGQEGPGRF,TGTGCCAGTAGTATATATAGGGGACAGGAGGGCCCTGGAAGGTTT
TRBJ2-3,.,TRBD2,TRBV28,CASRKAGGITDTQYF,TGTGCCAGCAGGAAAGCGGGAGGGATTACAGATACGCAGTATTTT
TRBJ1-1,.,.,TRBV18,CASPALAGDTEAFF,TGTGCCAGCCCGGCCCTGGCAGGGGACACTGAAGCTTTCTTT
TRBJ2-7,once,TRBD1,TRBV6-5,CASSYWGQGALEQYF,TGTGCCAGCAGTTACTGGGGACAGGGGGCTCTCGAGCAGTACTTC
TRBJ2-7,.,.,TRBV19,CASCGGIPYEQYF,TGTGCCAGTTGTGGGGGGATCCCCTACGAGCAGTACTTC
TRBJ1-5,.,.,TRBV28,CASSTPGLRMGYF,TGTGCCAGCAGTACACCGGGACTTCGAATGGGCTATTTT
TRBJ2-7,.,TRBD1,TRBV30,CAWGRGTGVREQYF,TGTGCCTGGGGGCGGGGGACAGGGGTACGTGAGCAGTACTTC
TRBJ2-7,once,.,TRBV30,CAWSSGVFGEQYF,TGTGCCTGGAGTTCCGGGGTTTTCGGCGAGCAGTACTTC
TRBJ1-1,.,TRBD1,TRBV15,CATSRGTGGYTEAFF,TGTGCCACCAGCAGAGGGACAGGGGGTTACACTGAAGCTTTCTTT
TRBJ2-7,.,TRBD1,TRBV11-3,CASSWTGLSEQYF,TGTGCCAGCAGTTGGACAGGGTTAAGCGAGCAGTACTTC
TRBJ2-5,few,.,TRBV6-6,CASSYDRGETQYF,TGTGCCAGCAGTTATGACCGGGGGGAGACCCAGTACTTC
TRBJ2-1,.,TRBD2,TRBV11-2,CASSTPTSAYNEQFF,TGTGCCAGCAGCACCCCGACTAGCGCCTACAATGAGCAGTTCTTC
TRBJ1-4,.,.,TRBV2,CASSDRVANEKLFF,TGTGCCAGCAGTGACAGGGTCGCTAATGAAAAACTGTTTTTT
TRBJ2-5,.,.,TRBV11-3,CASSLGPAGDLQETQYF,TGTGCCAGCAGCTTAGGTCCCGCAGGGGATTTGCAAGAGACCCAGTACTTC
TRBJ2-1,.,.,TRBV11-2,CASSAGTVWGEQFF,TGTGCCAGCAGCGCCGGGACTGTTTGGGGGGAGCAGTTCTTC
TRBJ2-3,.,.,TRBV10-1,CASSEGLTDTQYF,TGCGCCAGCAGTGAGGGCCTCACAGATACGCAGTATTTT
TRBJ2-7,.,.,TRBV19,CASSIVGEDYEQYF,TGTGCCAGTAGTATTGTGGGAGAGGATTACGAGCAGTACTTC
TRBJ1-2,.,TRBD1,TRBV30,CAWRDREAGYTF,TGTGCCTGGAGGGACAGGGAAGCTGGCTACACCTTC
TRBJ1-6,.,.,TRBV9,CASSALGGASPLHF,TGTGCCAGCAGCGCCCTCGGGGGAGCTTCACCCCTCCACTTT
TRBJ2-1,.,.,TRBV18,CASSPPFLAGPPEGSYNEQFF,TGTGCCAGCTCACCGCCTTTTCTGGCGGGACCCCCAGAGGGCTCCTACAATGAGCAGTTCTTC